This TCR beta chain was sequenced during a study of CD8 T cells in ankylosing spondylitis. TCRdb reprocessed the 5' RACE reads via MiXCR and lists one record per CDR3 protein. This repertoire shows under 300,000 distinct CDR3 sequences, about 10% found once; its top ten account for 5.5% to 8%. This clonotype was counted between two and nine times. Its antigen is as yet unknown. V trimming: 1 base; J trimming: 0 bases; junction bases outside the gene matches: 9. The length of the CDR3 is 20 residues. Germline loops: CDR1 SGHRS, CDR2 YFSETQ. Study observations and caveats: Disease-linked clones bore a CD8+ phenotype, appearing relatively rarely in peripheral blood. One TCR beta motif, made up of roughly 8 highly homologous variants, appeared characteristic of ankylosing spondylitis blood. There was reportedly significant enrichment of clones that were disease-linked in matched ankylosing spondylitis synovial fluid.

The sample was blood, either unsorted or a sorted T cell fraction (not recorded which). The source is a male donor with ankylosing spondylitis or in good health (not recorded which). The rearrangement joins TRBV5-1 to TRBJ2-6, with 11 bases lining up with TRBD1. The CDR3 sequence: CASSLNLGQGAFSGANVLTF. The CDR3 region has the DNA TGCGCCAGCAGCTTGAATTTAGGACAGGGGGCTTTCTCTGGGGCCAACGTCCTGACTTTC.